This T cell receptor beta chain was captured in a study of regulatory T cells in long-lasting Graves disease. Time point reported: newly diagnosed GD, antithyroid drugs for less than 3 months. Following extraction of RNA from PBMCs, that RNA was used to make the TCR library. In its sample, this clonotype was seen a few times. The V gene's germline CDR1 is MNHNS and CDR2 SASEGT. This CDR3 has 14 residues. J lost 3 bases, V lost 6 bases, and 5 bases had no gene match. Construction of TCR beta libraries relied on iRepertoire HTBI primers and on Arm-PCR targeting CDR3 regions. TCRdb redid the calling of the multiplex PCR reads with MiXCR, one entry per CDR3 protein. Seen here are a few hundred thousand distinct CDR3 sequences, around 15% observed once, and the top ten hold 17%. These records were also assigned to another study, of T cells in Graves' hyperthyroidism and ophthalmopathy.

The rearrangement joins TRBV6-1 to TRBJ1-3; 7 bases fit TRBD1. The TCR sequence derives from a woman aged 45 to 65 with Graves disease. This material consisted of peripheral blood mononuclear cells (PBMCs), taken at new diagnosis, from a patient treated with antithyroid drugs. Here the CDR3 reads CASREGANGNTIYF. Here the CDR3 DNA reads TGTGCCAGCAGAGAGGGGGCAAATGGAAACACCATATATTTT.